This T cell receptor (beta chain) was identified in a study of T-cell memory formation after mild COVID-19. This clonotype showed up just a few times. Its antigen is not known. Germline-derived CDR1 and CDR2 are MNHNY and SVGAGI (reference sequence). Trimming took 4 bases from V and 1 from J; bases not matched to a gene: 4. This CDR3 contains 15 residues. TCRdb used MiXCR to reprocess the 5' RACE reads, holding one entry per CDR3 protein. The sample contains about 390,000 distinct CDR3 sequences, 15% to 20% of which appear only once. Study-level findings and limits: Whereas later expanders leaned CD4+, clones contracting day 15 to 85 showed a balanced CD4/CD8 makeup.

The sequence derives from a man younger than 35 who had mild COVID-19 (a few samples of this study predate the infection). Cell type and time point are not known. Sequenced input: PBMCs or a T cell subset sorted from them (not recorded which). This chain links TRBV6-6 with TRBJ2-3, with TRBD1 matching over 8 bases. CDR3 region: CASSFGRGRTDTQYF. The CDR3 nucleotides read TGTGCCAGCAGTTTCGGCAGGGGGCGCACAGATACGCAGTATTTT.